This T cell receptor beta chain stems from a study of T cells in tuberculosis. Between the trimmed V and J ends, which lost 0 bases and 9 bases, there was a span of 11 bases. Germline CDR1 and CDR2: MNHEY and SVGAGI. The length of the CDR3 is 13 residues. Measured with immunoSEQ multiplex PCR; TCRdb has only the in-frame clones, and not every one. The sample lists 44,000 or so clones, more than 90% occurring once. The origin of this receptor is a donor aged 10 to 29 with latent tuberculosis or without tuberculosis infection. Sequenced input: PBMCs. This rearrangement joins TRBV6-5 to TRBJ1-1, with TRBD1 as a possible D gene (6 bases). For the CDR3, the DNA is TGTGCCAGCAGTTACTCGATTAGGGGGAAAGCTTTCTTT. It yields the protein CASSYSIRGKAFF.